One sample yielded the 7 T cell receptor beta chains listed below, sequenced in a study of OX40 agonist ivuxolimab in advanced cancers. Here immunoSEQ multiplex PCR was the method, and the copy in TCRdb shows in-frame clones only, minus some. Of around 90,000 clones in the sample, around 86% are singletons; the top ten hold around 0.3%. Sequences were derived from CD4+ or CD8+ T cells sorted from blood, sampled in a trial of the OX40 agonist ivuxolimab. Receptors were obtained from an adult with an advanced solid tumor such as melanoma, head and neck, liver or kidney cancer.

The V and J genes are TRBV2 and TRBJ1-2; D is possibly TRBD1 (6 bases). With 6 bases removed from V and 4 bases from J, the gap between germline ends came to 15 bases. The CDR3 contains 14 residues. Germline values: CDR1 SNHLY, CDR2 FYNNEI. This chain's CDR3 is CASRQGKSSYGYTF. Here the CDR3 DNA reads TGTGCCAGCAGACAGGGTAAAAGTTCCTATGGCTACACCTTC.

The chain couples TRBV2 to TRBJ1-5, with 8 bases lining up with TRBD1. CDR3 length: 13 residues. Germline values: CDR1 SNHLY, CDR2 FYNNEI. J gave up 10 bases and V 6 bases, and 8 bases lay outside the gene matches. The DNA for the CDR3 is TGTGCCAGCAGAAGACAGGGGTTTTCACCCCAGCATTTT. As protein: CASRRQGFSPQHF.

This chain uses TRBV18 with TRBJ2-2; D call uncertain. This CDR3 is built from 14 residues. V lost 3 bases and J lost 3, with 8 bases in between. CDR1 and CDR2 from the germline V gene are KGHSH and LQKENI. The CDR3 sequence is CASSPLIDTGELFF. CDR3 sequence (DNA): TGTGCCAGCTCACCTCTAATCGACACCGGGGAGCTGTTTTTT. The whole variable domain, remainder taken from reference TRBV18 and TRBJ2-2, is NAGVMQNPRHLVRRRGQEARLRCSPMKGHSHVYWYRQLPEEGLKFMVYLQKENIIDESGMPKERFSAEFPKEGPSILRIQQVVRGDSAAYFCASSPLIDTGELFFGEGSRLTVL.

The rearrangement uses TRBV18 and TRBJ2-7; no clear D gene. This CDR3 has 13 amino acids. Trimming took off 2 bases at V and 2 bases at J, with 7 bases between the two ends. Germline assignment: CDR1 KGHSH and CDR2 LQKENI. CDR3 sequence: CASSPENAYEQYF. CDR3 bases: TGTGCCAGCTCACCAGAGAATGCCTACGAGCAGTACTTC.

The chain couples TRBV10-3 to TRBJ1-2; TRBD1 agrees at 8 bases. V was clipped by 7 bases and J by 10 bases; unmatched bases: 14. The CDR3 has 14 amino acids. Germline values: CDR1 ENHRY, CDR2 SYGVKD. Here the CDR3 reads CAITTSPQGADYTF. The CDR3 DNA reads TGTGCCATCACAACTTCGCCTCAGGGGGCGGACTACACCTTC.

The chain is built from TRBV5-1 and TRBJ2-1, with 12 bases lining up with TRBD2. V shed 5 bases and J 4 bases; nucleotides not matched to a gene: 7. The CDR3 runs to 16 residues. Germline lookup yields CDR1 SGHRS and CDR2 YFSETQ. The CDR3 sequence is CASRGLAGSQYNEQFF. As DNA, the CDR3 is TGCGCCAGCAGGGGACTAGCGGGTAGTCAGTACAATGAGCAGTTCTTC.

The gene calls are TRBV9 and TRBJ2-3; D perhaps matches TRBD2 (6 bases). CDR1 and CDR2 from the germline V gene are SGDLS and YYNGEE. The CDR3 extends over 15 amino acids. The germline V and J ends were trimmed by 5 bases and 1 base, with 14 bases remaining between them. CDR3 DNA sequence: TGTGCCAGCAGATCGGAGGGGCGGGGCACAGATACGCAGTATTTT. It translates to CASRSEGRGTDTQYF. The whole variable domain, filled in from reference TRBV9 and TRBJ2-3, reads DSGVTQTPKHLITATGQRVTLRCSPRSGDLSVYWYQQSLDQGLQFLIQYYNGEERAKGNILERFSAQQFPDLHSELNLSSLELGDSALYFCASRSEGRGTDTQYFGPGTRLTVL.